The 28 T cell receptor beta chains presented below share a single source sample, sequenced in a study of CD8+ T cells in alopecia areata. Researchers took lesional scalp punch biopsies and peripheral blood from people who were alopecia areata patients. Sequencing relied on a cDNA template that was reverse transcribed from extracted RNA. Data came from immunoSEQ multiplex PCR; TCRdb stores just in-frame clones and leaves some out. Of approximately 13,000 clones listed, about 50% are singletons. Sequenced material: skin, taken at week 0. These TCRs come from a human donor with alopecia areata.

This clone was seen only a few times. The J gene is TRBJ2-7, the V gene TRBV7-2; D is possibly TRBD2 (6 bases). Germline CDR1 and CDR2: SGHTA and FQGNSA. This CDR3 comprises 15 residues. Trimming left V 5 bases short and J 4 bases short, with 18 bases between. CDR3 nucleotides: TGTGCCAGCAGCCTCACAGGCGGCGGGGATTACGAGCAGTACTTC. This codes for CASSLTGGGDYEQYF.

This clone was seen a few times. J is TRBJ2-7 and V is TRBV7-9, with TRBD1 matching 7 bases. V lost 5 bases and J lost 1; bases outside the gene matches: 5. The germline V gene has CDR1 SEHNR and CDR2 FQNEAQ (reference sequence). This CDR3 spans 14 amino acids. The CDR3 DNA sequence: TGTGCCAGCAGCATTGAGGGGGCTTCCTACGAGCAGTACTTC. Translation gives CASSIEGASYEQYF.

The chain uses TRBV7-3 and TRBJ1-1; D uncertain. Per the germline V gene, CDR1 is SGHTA and CDR2 is FQGTGA. Trimming left V 1 base short and J 6 bases short, with 9 bases between. The CDR3 is made up of 13 amino acids. The CDR3 DNA reads as TGTGCCAGCAGCTTAAGTGTCCGATCTGAAGCTTTCTTT. Protein product: CASSLSVRSEAFF.

The genes are TRBV9 and TRBJ2-3; 9 bases fit TRBD2. CDR3 length equals 18 residues. Looked up from germline, CDR1 is SGDLS and CDR2 is YYNGEE. V shed 3 bases, J shed 0 bases, and the junction held 11 bases outside the gene matches. CDR3 in DNA: TGTGCCAGCAGCGAATCGGAGACTAGCGGACCTAGCACAGATACGCAGTATTTT. It encodes CASSESETSGPSTDTQYF. The whole variable domain, filled in from reference TRBV9 and TRBJ2-3, reads DSGVTQTPKHLITATGQRVTLRCSPRSGDLSVYWYQQSLDQGLQFLIQYYNGEERAKGNILERFSAQQFPDLHSELNLSSLELGDSALYFCASSESETSGPSTDTQYFGPGTRLTVL.

The chain couples TRBV6-6 to TRBJ2-4; TRBD2 is a possible D gene (6 bases). Trimming stripped 4 bases from V and 7 bases from J, with 14 bases between. The CDR3 loop spans 14 amino acids. Germline CDR1 and CDR2: MNHNY and SVGAGI (reference sequence). As DNA, the CDR3 is TGTGCCAGCAGTTCCCCCCCGGCGGGGAACATTCAGTACTTC. As protein: CASSSPPAGNIQYF.

This clone was counted only a few times. The chain combines TRBV27 with TRBJ2-7, with D maybe TRBD1 (6 bases). In germline, CDR1 is MNHEY, CDR2 SMNVEV (reference sequence). This CDR3 has 14 amino acids. The ends were cut back, 5 bases at V and 5 bases at J, with 16 bases in the middle. CDR3 region: CASSPNPQGHEQYF. CDR3 nucleotide sequence: TGTGCCAGCAGTCCGAACCCCCAGGGGCACGAGCAGTACTTC.

The V and J genes are TRBV11-2 and TRBJ2-1; 7 nucleotides agree with TRBD1. V was clipped by 1 base and J by 5 bases; unmatched bases: 5. This CDR3 is 15 amino acids long. CDR1 and CDR2 (germline): SGHAT, FQNNGV. CDR3 bases: TGTGCCAGCAGCTTAGGACAGGGCACAAACAATGAGCAGTTCTTC. Amino acids: CASSLGQGTNNEQFF.

The chain is built from TRBV6-4 and TRBJ2-1; no clear D gene. CDR1 is MRHNA and CDR2 is SNTAGT in the germline V gene. Trimming left V 3 bases short and J 6 bases short, with 12 bases between. CDR3 length equals 14 residues. CDR3 sequence: CASSEMSRSNEQFF. CDR3 bases: TGTGCCAGCAGTGAAATGAGTCGGTCCAATGAGCAGTTCTTC.

The chain combines TRBV2 with TRBJ1-1; the D gene is possibly TRBD1 (5 bases). CDR3 length: 14 residues. V was cut by 2 bases and J by 9 bases, with 16 bases left in between. Per the germline V gene, CDR1 is SNHLY and CDR2 is FYNNEI. The chain's CDR3 is CASSEFLVQGKAFF. DNA of the CDR3: TGTGCCAGCAGTGAATTTTTAGTCCAGGGAAAAGCTTTCTTT. Using reference TRBV2 and TRBJ1-1 for the parts outside the CDR3, the full variable domain is EPEVTQTPSHQVTQMGQEVILRCVPISNHLYFYWYRQILGQKVEFLVSFYNNEISEKSEIFDDQFSVERPDGSNFTLKIRSTKLEDSAMYFCASSEFLVQGKAFFGQGTRLTVV.

The CDR3 DNA follows: TGTGCCAGCGGGTTGGTCCCCAGGGCATACCAGCCCCAGCATTTT. Protein product: CASGLVPRAYQPQHF. V and J are TRBV6-1 and TRBJ1-5, with a possible D match to TRBD1 (5 bases). Trimming took 8 bases from V and 7 from J, leaving 21 bases between them. Per the germline V gene, CDR1 is MNHNS and CDR2 is SASEGT. This CDR3 contains 15 residues.

This rearrangement joins TRBV2 to TRBJ2-7, with a possible D match to TRBD1 (6 bases). CDR1 SNHLY and CDR2 FYNNEI come from the germline V gene. The CDR3 runs to 13 residues. V shed 8 bases and J shed 6 bases, with 17 bases lying between them. The CDR3 DNA is TGTGCCAGCTCTCAGGGGACCCTCAGCGAGCAGTACTTC. Translated, it gives CASSQGTLSEQYF.

The chain carries TRBV27 and TRBJ1-4, with 8 bases that match TRBD1. The CDR3 is made up of 15 amino acids. The germline V gene encodes CDR1 MNHEY and CDR2 SMNVEV (reference sequence). Trimming took 6 bases from V and 8 from J; bases not matched to a gene: 11. The CDR3 sequence is CASRTYRGGQEKLFF. DNA for the CDR3: TGTGCCAGCAGAACTTACAGGGGGGGACAAGAAAAACTGTTTTTT. Drawing the rest from reference TRBV27 and TRBJ1-4, the complete variable domain is EAQVTQNPRYLITVTGKKLTVTCSQNMNHEYMSWYRQDPGLGLRQIYYSMNVEVTDKGDVPEGYKVSRKEKRNFPLILESPSPNQTSLYFCASRTYRGGQEKLFFGSGTQLSVL.

This chain joins TRBV28 and TRBJ2-7; D might be TRBD1 (5 bases). The V and J ends lost 2 bases and 3 bases respectively, with 11 bases between them. Per germline, CDR1 MDHEN and CDR2 SYDVKM. The CDR3 has 14 residues. CDR3 DNA: TGTGCCAGCAGTTTACCCCAGGGAATCTACGAGCAGTACTTC. As protein: CASSLPQGIYEQYF.

The V gene is TRBV18, the J gene TRBJ1-1, with D maybe TRBD1 (5 bases). V was pared by 6 bases and J by 1 base, with 9 bases between. The CDR3 sequence is 13 residues long. Germline V lookup: CDR1 KGHSH, CDR2 LQKENI. This CDR3 is CASSLQGNTEAFF. The CDR3 bases are TGTGCCAGCTCGCTGCAGGGGAACACTGAAGCTTTCTTT.

This clone was observed a handful of times. The V gene is TRBV4-1, the J gene TRBJ1-4; possible D gene TRBD1, 5 bases. Trimming stripped 5 bases from V and 0 bases from J, with 13 bases between. The CDR3 sequence is 16 residues long. CDR1 and CDR2 (germline): MGHRA, YSYEKL. The CDR3 loop reads CASSSSTDPTNEKLFF. The CDR3 bases are TGCGCCAGCAGCTCATCGACAGATCCAACTAATGAAAAACTGTTTTTT.

V is TRBV7-2 and J is TRBJ2-5; TRBD2 matches at 11 bases. The CDR3 loop spans 17 amino acids. V lost 1 base to trimming and J lost 1 base; unmatched junction nucleotides: 5. Germline CDR1 reads SGHTA; CDR2 reads FQGNSA. CDR3 amino acids: CASSLGLAGTIQETQYF. CDR3 sequence (DNA): TGTGCCAGCAGCTTAGGACTAGCGGGGACGATCCAAGAGACCCAGTACTTC.

The V gene is TRBV5-1, the J gene TRBJ1-4; the match to TRBD1 covers 7 bases. The CDR3 sequence is 15 residues long. Germline V lookup: CDR1 SGHRS, CDR2 YFSETQ. V was pared by 2 bases and J by 4 bases, with 5 bases of the junction left unmatched. The CDR3 nucleotides are TGCGCCAGCAGCTTCACGGGACAGTTTAATGAAAAACTGTTTTTT. Translating it yields CASSFTGQFNEKLFF.

The chain has TRBV2 and TRBJ1-4, with D maybe TRBD1 (6 bases). The germline V gene has CDR1 SNHLY and CDR2 FYNNEI. Trimming stripped 5 bases from V and 8 bases from J, with 18 bases between. The CDR3 has 15 amino acids. CDR3 in DNA: TGTGCCAGCAGTTTCGAACAAGGGGGGAACGAAAAACTGTTTTTT. Its protein product is CASSFEQGGNEKLFF.

The V and J genes are TRBV9 and TRBJ1-2; tentatively, D is TRBD1 (6 bases). CDR1 is SGDLS and CDR2 is YYNGEE in the germline V gene. V dropped 0 bases and J dropped 7 bases, with 16 bases sitting between them. CDR3 size: 15 residues. CDR3 nucleotide sequence: TGTGCCAGCAGCGTAGATATAGGGGGTGGTACTGGCTACACCTTC. This codes for CASSVDIGGGTGYTF.

This clone occurred a few times. This sequence joins TRBV9 and TRBJ1-4; possible D gene TRBD1, 5 bases. This CDR3 contains 15 residues. CDR1 is SGDLS, CDR2 YYNGEE, per germline. Trimming pared 3 bases from V and 4 bases from J, leaving 13 bases between. CDR3 DNA sequence: TGTGCCAGCAGCGCACCGGGACCGCATAATGAAAAACTGTTTTTT. Translated: CASSAPGPHNEKLFF. Complete variable domain (other parts from reference TRBV9 and TRBJ1-4): DSGVTQTPKHLITATGQRVTLRCSPRSGDLSVYWYQQSLDQGLQFLIQYYNGEERAKGNILERFSAQQFPDLHSELNLSSLELGDSALYFCASSAPGPHNEKLFFGSGTQLSVL.

This clone was seen a few times. This chain links TRBV7-8 with TRBJ1-1; D is undetermined. The CDR3 has 14 residues. The V gene's germline CDR1 is SGHVS and CDR2 FQNEAQ. Between the trimmed V and J ends, which lost 7 bases and 3 bases, there was a span of 15 bases. Here the CDR3 reads CASTPQRPDTEAFF. In DNA, the CDR3 is TGTGCCAGCACCCCGCAGCGGCCGGACACTGAAGCTTTCTTT. The full variable domain, its missing parts supplied by reference TRBV7-8 and TRBJ1-1, is GAGVSQSPRYKVAKRGQDVALRCDPISGHVSLFWYQQALGQGPEFLTYFQNEAQLDKSGLPSDRFFAERPEGSVSTLKIQRTQQEDSAVYLCASTPQRPDTEAFFGQGTRLTVV.

This clone was seen just once. This sequence joins TRBV28 and TRBJ1-5; 7 positions match TRBD1. The CDR3 length is 18 residues. Germline lookup yields CDR1 MDHEN and CDR2 SYDVKM. J lost 2 bases, V lost 7 bases, and 17 bases had no gene match. This chain's CDR3 is CASTHLNRRTGGNQPQHF. The CDR3 coding sequence is TGTGCCAGCACTCATTTAAATCGAAGGACAGGAGGCAATCAGCCCCAGCATTTT.

This clone was detected only a few times. The chain combines TRBV10-3 with TRBJ2-5; D uncertain. Trimming removed 8 bases from V and 5 bases from J, with 15 bases in between. CDR1 and CDR2 (germline): ENHRY, SYGVKD. The CDR3 runs 13 residues. CDR3 bases: TGTGCCATCGCCTCTCCCGGGTTGGAGACCCAGTACTTC. Encoded protein: CAIASPGLETQYF.

Only a few counts were recorded for this clone. The CDR3, as DNA: TGTGCCAGCCGGGCCTTAGCGGTCGCGAACACCGGGGAGCTGTTTTTT. Its protein is CASRALAVANTGELFF. The rearrangement uses TRBV5-4 and TRBJ2-2; the D gene is possibly TRBD2 (6 bases). V gave up 7 bases and J gave up 0 bases, with 16 bases separating them. The CDR3 has 16 amino acids. The germline V gene encodes CDR1 SGHNT and CDR2 YYREEE (reference sequence).

The chain couples TRBV7-2 to TRBJ2-5; 7 nucleotides agree with TRBD2. The germline CDR1 and CDR2 sequences are SGHTA and FQGNSA. CDR3 size: 14 residues. J gave up 2 bases and V 3 bases, and 3 bases lay outside the gene matches. The CDR3 loop reads CASSFRRGQETQYF. CDR3 coding DNA: TGTGCCAGCAGCTTCCGGCGGGGGCAAGAGACCCAGTACTTC.

The V gene is TRBV10-3, the J gene TRBJ1-2; unclear D gene. From germline, CDR1 is ENHRY and CDR2 SYGVKD. V lost 7 bases and J lost 2, with 11 bases in between. This CDR3 has 13 residues. CDR3 bases: TGTGCCATCAATTACGACGGCAACTATGGCTACACCTTC. It yields the protein CAINYDGNYGYTF.

The V gene is TRBV23-1, the J gene TRBJ2-2; the D is unclear. TRBV23-1 carries the ORF label, with uncertain function. The germline V and J ends were trimmed by 0 bases and 1 base, with 12 bases remaining between them. The CDR3 is 17 amino acids. The CDR3 nucleotides read TGCGCCAGCAGTCAATCAACTCCAGTTCAGAACACCGGGGAGCTGTTTTTT. This codes for CASSQSTPVQNTGELFF.

The chain carries TRBV28 and TRBJ1-1; D remains ambiguous. CDR1 is MDHEN and CDR2 is SYDVKM in the germline V gene. Trimming shortened V by 8 bases and J by 1 base, and 8 bases separated the two germline ends. This CDR3 contains 12 residues. Here the CDR3 DNA reads TGTGCCAGCCGATCTTGGAACACTGAAGCTTTCTTT. Translation gives CASRSWNTEAFF.